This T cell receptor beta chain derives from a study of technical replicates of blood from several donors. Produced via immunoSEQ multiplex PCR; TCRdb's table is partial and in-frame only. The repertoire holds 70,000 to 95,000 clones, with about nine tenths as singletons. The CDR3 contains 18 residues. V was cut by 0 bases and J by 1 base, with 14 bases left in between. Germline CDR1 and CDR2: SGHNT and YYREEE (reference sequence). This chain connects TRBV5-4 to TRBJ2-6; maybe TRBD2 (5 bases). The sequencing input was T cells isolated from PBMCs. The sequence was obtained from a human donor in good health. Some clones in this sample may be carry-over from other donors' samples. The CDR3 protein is CASSLAGRVGSGANVLTF. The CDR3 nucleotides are TGTGCCAGCAGCTTGGCCGGGCGGGTAGGGTCTGGGGCCAACGTCCTGACTTTC. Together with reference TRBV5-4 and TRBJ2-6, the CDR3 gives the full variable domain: ETGVTQSPTHLIKTRGQQVTLRCSSQSGHNTVSWYQQALGQGPQFIFQYYREEENGRGNFPPRFSGLQFPNYSSELNVNALELDDSALYLCASSLAGRVGSGANVLTFGAGSRLTVL.